This entry lists 20 T cell receptor beta chains sequenced from one sample in a study of CD8+CD57+ T cells in acquired aplastic anemia. The template for TCR beta VDJ and CDR3 sequence profiling was genomic DNA. Via MiXCR, TCRdb re-called the reads, giving one row per CDR3 protein. In the table there are approximately 45,000 distinct CDR3 sequences, over 60% of which are singletons. Sequenced input: sorted CD4+, CD8+, or CD8+CD57+ T cells (not recorded which) from PBMCs. The receptors shown here come from a human donor in good health, serving as a control.

Remarks on this clonotype: Since the CDR3 does not end with the conserved phenylalanine or tryptophan, this likely comes from a read error. The chain couples TRBV7-2 to TRBJ2-7, with D hard to call. With 5 bases removed from V and 0 bases from J, the gap between germline ends came to 5 bases. The CDR3 extends over 12 amino acids. Per germline, CDR1 SGHTA and CDR2 FQGNSA. CDR3 sequence (DNA): TGTGCCAGCAGCGCGAACTCCTACGAGCAGTACCTC. Translating it yields CASSANSYEQYL.

The J gene is TRBJ1-2, the V gene TRBV11-1, with TRBD1 as a possible D gene (6 bases). The ends were cut back, 5 bases at V and 6 bases at J, with 22 bases in the middle. The length of the CDR3 is 16 residues. Germline-derived CDR1 and CDR2 are SGHAT and FQDESV (reference sequence). The CDR3 bases are TGTGCCAGCAGCAGAGTAGGGGGGCAGGGAGCTCATGGCTACACCTTC. This sequence encodes CASSRVGGQGAHGYTF.

This clonotype has only one observation. The chain employs TRBV6-1 and TRBJ2-7; D uncertain. Between the trimmed V and J ends, which lost 6 bases and 4 bases, there was a span of 13 bases. There are 13 residues in the CDR3. CDR1 is MNHNS and CDR2 is SASEGT in the germline V gene. CDR3 coding DNA: TGTGCCAGCAGCCTAGGACGGAATTACGAGCAGTACTTC. It yields the protein CASSLGRNYEQYF.

This clonotype has just a few counts. This rearrangement joins TRBV29-1 to TRBJ1-4; 9 bases match TRBD1. Germline V lookup: CDR1 SQVTM, CDR2 ANQGSEA. This CDR3 is 14 amino acids long. V lost 4 bases and J lost 0; bases outside the gene matches: 0. For the CDR3, the DNA is TGCAGCGTTGGGACAGGGGCAACTAATGAAAAACTGTTTTTT. This codes for CSVGTGATNEKLFF.

The chain carries TRBV2 and TRBJ2-3; TRBD1 aligns across 7 bases. This CDR3 is 14 amino acids long. Germline assignment: CDR1 SNHLY and CDR2 FYNNEI. V lost 6 bases, J lost 6 bases, and 9 bases stayed unmatched. In nucleotides, the CDR3 is TGTGCCAGCAGGAGGACAGGTCAGGTGGATACGCAGTATTTT. Its translation is CASRRTGQVDTQYF.

This chain joins TRBV20-1 and TRBJ2-7; TRBD1 is a possible D gene (6 bases). V lost 6 bases to trimming and J lost 6 bases, with 15 bases between them. This CDR3 contains 12 residues. The germline V gene has CDR1 DFQATT and CDR2 SNEGSKA (reference sequence). The CDR3 is CSATTGRREQYF. CDR3 in DNA: TGCAGTGCGACGACAGGTCGTCGCGAGCAGTACTTC.

This clonotype was recorded a few times. The rearrangement links TRBV10-1 to TRBJ2-3; no definite D call. This CDR3 is built from 12 residues. Germline V lookup: CDR1 WNHNN, CDR2 SYGVQD (reference sequence). V dropped 2 bases and J dropped 3 bases, with 3 bases sitting between them. As DNA, the CDR3 is TGCGCCAGCAGTGAGACGACAGATACGCAGTATTTT. It translates to CASSETTDTQYF.

This clonotype was picked up one time. This sequence joins TRBV15 and TRBJ2-1, with a weak D call TRBD2 (6 bases). The CDR3 totals 13 residues. Deletions cut 8 bases from V and 12 bases from J, with 20 bases between. Germline assignment: CDR1 LNHNV and CDR2 YYDKDF (reference sequence). CDR3 sequence reads: CATETSPTDTQFF. CDR3 sequence (DNA): TGTGCCACCGAAACTAGCCCTACAGATACGCAGTTCTTC.

This chain connects TRBV19 to TRBJ1-1; 7 positions match TRBD1. This CDR3 comprises 14 residues. Germline CDR1 reads LNHDA; CDR2 reads SQIVND (reference sequence). After removal of 9 bases from V and 3 bases from J, the junction contained 10 bases not matched to a gene. CDR3 DNA sequence: TGTGCCAGCAGCTTAGAGGGGGCGTACACTGAAGCTTTCTTT. Protein sequence: CASSLEGAYTEAFF.

CDR3 sequence reads: CASSLAQNNYGYTF. The CDR3 nucleotides read TGTGCCAGCAGCTTAGCGCAGAATAACTATGGCTACACCTTC. V usage is TRBV7-9 and J usage is TRBJ1-2, with D hard to call. This CDR3 has 14 residues. V was cut by 0 bases and J by 1 base, with 6 bases left in between. Germline CDR1 and CDR2: SEHNR and FQNEAQ (reference sequence).

This clonotype has only a few counts. The CDR3 DNA reads TGTGCCACCAGCATAGGGACAGACATAAAGCAGTACTTC. Its translation: CATSIGTDIKQYF. This rearrangement joins TRBV15 to TRBJ2-7, with 7 bases matching TRBD1. The CDR3 consists of 13 residues. Per germline, CDR1 LNHNV and CDR2 YYDKDF (reference sequence). With 4 bases clipped from V and 8 bases from J, the junction kept 8 bases outside the gene matches.

J is TRBJ2-7 and V is TRBV2; 8 bases map to TRBD1. This CDR3 has 12 residues. With V trimmed by 6 bases and J by 3 bases, 1 base remained unmatched. In germline, CDR1 is SNHLY, CDR2 FYNNEI. The CDR3 coding sequence is TGTGCCAGCAGGGACAGGGTCTACGAGCAGTACTTC. Protein product: CASRDRVYEQYF.

The CDR3: CATSSGASNEKLFF. Here the CDR3 DNA reads TGTGCCACCAGCTCAGGGGCGTCTAATGAAAAACTGTTTTTT. The chain employs TRBV15 and TRBJ1-4; D is possibly TRBD1 (6 bases). This CDR3 spans 14 amino acids. V lost 5 bases and J 3 bases, leaving 10 bases between the germline ends. CDR1 and CDR2 (germline): LNHNV, YYDKDF (reference sequence).

There are a few counts of this clonotype. The chain has TRBV7-2 and TRBJ2-5; D remains unclear. Germline lookup yields CDR1 SGHTA and CDR2 FQGNSA. Trimming shortened V by 1 base and J by 5 bases, and 5 bases separated the two germline ends. The CDR3 is 12 residues long. The CDR3 DNA sequence: TGTGCCAGCAGCTTAGGTGCGGAGACCCAGTACTTC. This gives the protein CASSLGAETQYF.

This clonotype has only a few counts. V and J are TRBV19 and TRBJ1-1; no clear D gene. The CDR3 has 14 residues. The V end lost 8 bases, the J end lost 4 bases, and 17 bases lay between the germline ends. The V gene's germline CDR1 is LNHDA and CDR2 SQIVND (reference sequence). In nucleotides, the CDR3 is TGTGCCAGTTGGAGATCGACAAGGACCACTGAAGCTTTCTTT. It specifies CASWRSTRTTEAFF. The full variable domain, in which reference TRBV19 and TRBJ1-1 provide the parts outside the CDR3, is DGGITQSPKYLFRKEGQNVTLSCEQNLNHDAMYWYRQDPGQGLRLIYYSQIVNDFQKGDIAEGYSVSREKKESFPLTVTSAQKNPTAFYLCASWRSTRTTEAFFGQGTRLTVV.

The chain couples TRBV15 to TRBJ2-1; TRBD1 is a possible D gene (5 bases). This CDR3 is 12 amino acids long. V lost 1 base, J lost 9 bases, and 7 bases lay in between. Germline V CDR1 and CDR2: LNHNV, YYDKDF (reference sequence). CDR3 nucleotide sequence: TGTGCCACCAGCAGAGGGGGCCCTGAGCAGTTCTTC. This translates into CATSRGGPEQFF.

This clonotype has just one count. The chain employs TRBV9 and TRBJ2-2, with D possibly TRBD2 on 5 matching bases. This CDR3 comprises 13 residues. V was pared by 0 bases and J by 8 bases, with 8 bases between. CDR1 is SGDLS and CDR2 is YYNGEE in the germline V gene. The CDR3 loop reads CASSVGSGGELFF. The CDR3 DNA follows: TGTGCCAGCAGCGTAGGGAGCGGTGGGGAGCTGTTTTTT. Full variable domain (remainder filled in from reference TRBV9 and TRBJ2-2): DSGVTQTPKHLITATGQRVTLRCSPRSGDLSVYWYQQSLDQGLQFLIQYYNGEERAKGNILERFSAQQFPDLHSELNLSSLELGDSALYFCASSVGSGGELFFGEGSRLTVL.

V and J are TRBV11-1 and TRBJ1-5; 7 bases agree with TRBD1. Germline V CDR1 and CDR2: SGHAT, FQDESV (reference sequence). The junction had 3 bases not matched to a gene; V was cut back by 2 bases and J by 2 bases. This CDR3 region has 15 residues. The CDR3 protein is CASSLTGQGNQPQHF. CDR3 sequence (DNA): TGTGCCAGCAGCTTAACAGGACAGGGCAATCAGCCCCAGCATTTT.

V is TRBV10-3 and J is TRBJ1-6; D possibly corresponds to TRBD1 (5 bases). V gave up 5 bases and J gave up 5 bases, with 13 bases separating them. Germline V gene sequence: CDR1 ENHRY, CDR2 SYGVKD. CDR3 length: 15 amino acids. CDR3 in amino acids: CAISPIDSNNSPLHF. In DNA form, the CDR3 reads TGTGCCATCAGTCCCATTGACAGTAATAATTCACCCCTCCACTTT.

V is TRBV25-1 and J is TRBJ2-5; weak D call: TRBD2 (7 bases). In germline, CDR1 is MGHDK, CDR2 SYGVNS. There are 13 residues in the CDR3. Between the trimmed V and J ends, which lost 6 bases and 3 bases, there was a span of 11 bases. CDR3 sequence reads: CASSVGGEETQYF. The CDR3 bases are TGTGCCAGCAGCGTAGGGGGGGAAGAGACCCAGTACTTC.